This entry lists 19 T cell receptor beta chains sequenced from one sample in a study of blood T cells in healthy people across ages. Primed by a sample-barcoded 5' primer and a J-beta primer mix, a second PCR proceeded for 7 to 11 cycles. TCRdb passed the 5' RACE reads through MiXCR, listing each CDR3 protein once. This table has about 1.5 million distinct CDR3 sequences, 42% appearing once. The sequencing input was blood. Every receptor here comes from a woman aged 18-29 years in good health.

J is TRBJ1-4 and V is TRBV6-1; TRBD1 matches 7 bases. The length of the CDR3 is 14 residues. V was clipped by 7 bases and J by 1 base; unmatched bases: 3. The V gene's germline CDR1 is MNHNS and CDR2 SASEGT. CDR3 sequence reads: CASTRDRTNEKLFF. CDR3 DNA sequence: TGTGCCAGCACCCGGGACAGAACTAATGAAAAACTGTTTTTT.

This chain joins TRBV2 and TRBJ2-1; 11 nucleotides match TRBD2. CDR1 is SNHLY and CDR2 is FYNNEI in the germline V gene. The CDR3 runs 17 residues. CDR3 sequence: CGLSTGTSGQSYNEQFF. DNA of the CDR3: TGTGGTCTGAGTACCGGGACTAGCGGTCAATCCTACAATGAGCAGTTCTTC.

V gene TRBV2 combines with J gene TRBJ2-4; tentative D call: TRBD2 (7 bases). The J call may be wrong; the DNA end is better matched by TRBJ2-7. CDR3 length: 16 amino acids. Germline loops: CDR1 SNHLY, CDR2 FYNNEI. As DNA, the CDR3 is TGTGCCAGCAGTGAGGGGGCGGGAGTTCAGGGCTACGAGCAGTACTTC. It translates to CASSEGAGVQGYEQYF.

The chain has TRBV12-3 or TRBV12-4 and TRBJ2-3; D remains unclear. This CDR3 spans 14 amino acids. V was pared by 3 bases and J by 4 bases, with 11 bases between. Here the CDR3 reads CASSFLPGADTQYF. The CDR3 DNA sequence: TGTGCCAGCAGTTTCCTACCGGGTGCAGATACGCAGTATTTT.

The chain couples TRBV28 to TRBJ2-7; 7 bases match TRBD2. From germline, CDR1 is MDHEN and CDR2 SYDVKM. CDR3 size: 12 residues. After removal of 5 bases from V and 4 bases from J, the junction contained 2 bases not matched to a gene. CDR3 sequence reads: CASSAAGYEQYF. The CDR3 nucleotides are TGTGCCAGCAGTGCAGCGGGGTACGAGCAGTACTTC.

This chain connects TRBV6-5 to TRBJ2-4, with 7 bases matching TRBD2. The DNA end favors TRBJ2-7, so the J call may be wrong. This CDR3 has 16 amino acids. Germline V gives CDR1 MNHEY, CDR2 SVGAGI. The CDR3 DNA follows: TGTGCCAGCAGCCTAAGCCGGGCGGGAGACGGATACGAGCAGTACTTC. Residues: CASSLSRAGDGYEQYF.

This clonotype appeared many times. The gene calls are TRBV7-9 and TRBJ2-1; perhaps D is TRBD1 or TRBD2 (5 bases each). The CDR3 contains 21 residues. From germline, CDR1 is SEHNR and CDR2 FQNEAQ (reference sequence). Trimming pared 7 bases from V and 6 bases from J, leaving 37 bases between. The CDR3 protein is CASTLKEGSGQLHPWGNEQFF. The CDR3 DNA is TGTGCCAGCACCCTAAAAGAGGGGTCCGGACAACTACATCCCTGGGGCAATGAGCAGTTCTTC.

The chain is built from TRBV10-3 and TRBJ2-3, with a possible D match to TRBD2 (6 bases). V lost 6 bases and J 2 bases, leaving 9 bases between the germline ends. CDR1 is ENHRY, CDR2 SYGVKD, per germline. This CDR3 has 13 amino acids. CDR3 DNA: TGTGCCATCAGCCGGGGGACCACAGATACGCAGTATTTT. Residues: CAISRGTTDTQYF.

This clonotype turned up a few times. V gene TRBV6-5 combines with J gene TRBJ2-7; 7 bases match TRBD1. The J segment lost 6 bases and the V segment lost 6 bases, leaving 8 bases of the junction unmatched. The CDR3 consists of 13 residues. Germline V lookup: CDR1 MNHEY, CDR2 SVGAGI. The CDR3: CASSTGTVGEQYF. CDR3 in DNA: TGTGCCAGCAGCACAGGGACAGTAGGCGAGCAGTACTTC.

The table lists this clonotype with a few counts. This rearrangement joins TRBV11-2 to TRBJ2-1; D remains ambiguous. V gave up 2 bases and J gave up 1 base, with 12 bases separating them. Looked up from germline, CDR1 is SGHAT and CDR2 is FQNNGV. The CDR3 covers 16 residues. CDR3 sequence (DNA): TGTGCCAGCAGCTTACGTAGGAGTAAATCCTACAATGAGCAGTTCTTC. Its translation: CASSLRRSKSYNEQFF.

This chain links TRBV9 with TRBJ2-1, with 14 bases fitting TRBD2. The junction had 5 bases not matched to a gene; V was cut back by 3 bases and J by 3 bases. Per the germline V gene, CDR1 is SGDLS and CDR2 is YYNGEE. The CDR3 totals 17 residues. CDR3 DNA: TGTGCCAGCAGCGGACCGACTAGCGGGGGGGGCTACAATGAGCAGTTCTTC. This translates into CASSGPTSGGGYNEQFF.

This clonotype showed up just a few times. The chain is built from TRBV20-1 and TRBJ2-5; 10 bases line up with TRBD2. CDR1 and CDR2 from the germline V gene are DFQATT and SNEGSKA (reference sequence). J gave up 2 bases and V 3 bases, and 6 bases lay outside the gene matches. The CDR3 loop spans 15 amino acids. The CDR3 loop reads CSASDGLADQETQYF. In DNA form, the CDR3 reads TGCAGTGCTAGTGATGGACTAGCGGATCAAGAGACCCAGTACTTC.

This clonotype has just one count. The CDR3 DNA reads as TGTGCCAGCAGTGGTTTTGGGGGGAACAATCAGCCCCAGCATTTT. This codes for CASSGFGGNNQPQHF. This chain uses TRBV2 with TRBJ1-5, with a weak D call TRBD1 (5 bases). Trimming stripped 4 bases from V and 3 bases from J, with 13 bases between. The length of the CDR3 is 15 residues. Germline V gives CDR1 SNHLY, CDR2 FYNNEI. The entire variable domain, with the rest obtained from reference TRBV2 and TRBJ1-5, is as follows: EPEVTQTPSHQVTQMGQEVILRCVPISNHLYFYWYRQILGQKVEFLVSFYNNEISEKSEIFDDQFSVERPDGSNFTLKIRSTKLEDSAMYFCASSGFGGNNQPQHFGDGTRLSIL.

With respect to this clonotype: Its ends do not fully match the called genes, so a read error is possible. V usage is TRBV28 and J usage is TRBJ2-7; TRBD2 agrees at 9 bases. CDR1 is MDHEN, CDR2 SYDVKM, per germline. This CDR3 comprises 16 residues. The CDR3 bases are TGTGCCAGCAGTTTACACAGCGGGGGGACCTCCACCGAGCGGTACTTC. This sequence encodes CASSLHSGGTSTERYF.

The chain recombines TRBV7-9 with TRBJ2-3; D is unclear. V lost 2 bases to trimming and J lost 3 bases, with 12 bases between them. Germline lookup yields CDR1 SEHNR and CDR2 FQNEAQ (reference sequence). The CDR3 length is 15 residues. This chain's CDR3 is CASSLFARKTDTQYF. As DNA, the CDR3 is TGTGCCAGCAGCTTATTTGCCCGGAAGACAGATACGCAGTATTTT.

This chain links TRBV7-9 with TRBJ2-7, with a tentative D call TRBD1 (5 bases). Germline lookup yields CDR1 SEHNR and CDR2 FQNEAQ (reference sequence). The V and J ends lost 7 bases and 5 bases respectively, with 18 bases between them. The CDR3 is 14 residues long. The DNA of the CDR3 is TGTGCCAGCACCGAAGGCCAGGGTGGCGACGAGCAGTACTTC. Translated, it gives CASTEGQGGDEQYF. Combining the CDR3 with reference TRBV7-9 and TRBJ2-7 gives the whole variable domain DTGVSQNPRHKITKRGQNVTFRCDPISEHNRLYWYRQTLGQGPEFLTYFQNEAQLEKSRLLSDRFSAERPKGSFSTLEIQRTEQGDSAMYLCASTEGQGGDEQYFGPGTRLTVT.

DNA of the CDR3: TGTGCCACCAGCAGAGCAAGGACTACCTACAATGAGCAGTTCTTC. Protein: CATSRARTTYNEQFF. The genes are TRBV15 and TRBJ2-1; TRBD2 might be the D (6 bases). The V gene's germline CDR1 is LNHNV and CDR2 YYDKDF (reference sequence). The CDR3 has 15 amino acids. V gave up 1 base and J gave up 2 bases, with 9 bases separating them. The entire variable domain, with the rest obtained from reference TRBV15 and TRBJ2-1, is as follows: DAMVIQNPRYQVTQFGKPVTLSCSQTLNHNVMYWYQQKSSQAPKLLFHYYDKDFNNEADTPDNFQSRRPNTSFCFLDIRSPGLGDTAMYLCATSRARTTYNEQFFGPGTRLTVL.

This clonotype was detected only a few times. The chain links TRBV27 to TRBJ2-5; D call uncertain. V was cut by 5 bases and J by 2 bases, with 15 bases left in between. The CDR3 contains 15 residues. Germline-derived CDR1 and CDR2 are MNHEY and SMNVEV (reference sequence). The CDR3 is CASSPLARGQETQYF. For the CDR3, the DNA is TGTGCCAGCAGTCCACTTGCGCGAGGACAAGAGACCCAGTACTTC.

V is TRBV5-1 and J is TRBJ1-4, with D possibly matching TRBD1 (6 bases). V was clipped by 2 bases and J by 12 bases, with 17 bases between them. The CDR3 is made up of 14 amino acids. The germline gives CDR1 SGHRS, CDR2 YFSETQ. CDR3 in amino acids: CASSFSGGLGELFF. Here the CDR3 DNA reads TGCGCCAGCAGCTTTTCCGGGGGGCTTGGTGAACTGTTTTTT.